The clone carrying this TCR beta chain was observed at least ten times. Amplification yielded TCR beta CDR3 regions, with RNA transcripts as the source. With the HTBI primer set, the TCR CDR3 went through a first round of RT-PCR. TCRdb used MiXCR to reprocess the multiplex PCR reads, holding one entry per CDR3 protein. The sample lists some 490,000 distinct CDR3 sequences; about 16% were seen once. The data belong to a study of T cells in Graves' hyperthyroidism and ophthalmopathy. Trimming removed 6 bases at V and 2 bases at J, with 20 bases between. CDR1 is MDHEN, CDR2 SYDVKM, per germline. The CDR3 consists of 17 residues.

V and J are TRBV28 and TRBJ1-5; D not certain. Sequencing input: blood. This TCR was recovered from a woman aged 25 to 45 with Graves' ophthalmopathy. The DNA of the CDR3 is TGTGCCAGCAGGGTAGAGGGAGTGCTAAGGGGCAATCAGCCCCAGCATTTT. Its translation is CASRVEGVLRGNQPQHF.